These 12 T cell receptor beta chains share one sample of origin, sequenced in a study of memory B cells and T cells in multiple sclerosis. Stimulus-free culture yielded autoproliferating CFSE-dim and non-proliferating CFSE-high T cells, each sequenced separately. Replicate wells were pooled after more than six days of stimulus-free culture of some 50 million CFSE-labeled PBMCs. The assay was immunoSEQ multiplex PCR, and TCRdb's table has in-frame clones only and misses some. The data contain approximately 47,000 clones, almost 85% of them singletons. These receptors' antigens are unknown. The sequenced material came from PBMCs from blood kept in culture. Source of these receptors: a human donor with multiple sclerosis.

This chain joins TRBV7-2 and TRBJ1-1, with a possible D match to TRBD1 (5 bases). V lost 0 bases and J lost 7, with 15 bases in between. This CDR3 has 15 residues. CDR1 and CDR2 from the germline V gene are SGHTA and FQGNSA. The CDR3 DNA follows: TGTGCCAGCAGCTTAGCATTTAAGGGGTCCGGTGAAGCTTTCTTT. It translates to CASSLAFKGSGEAFF.

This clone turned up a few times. In nucleotides, the CDR3 is TGTGCCAGCACCTCAATGGGCGCAGGGCCACTGTTTTTT. Translation: CASTSMGAGPLFF. The genes are TRBV7-9 and TRBJ1-4, with a possible D match to TRBD1 (5 bases). This CDR3 spans 13 amino acids. CDR1 is SEHNR and CDR2 is FQNEAQ in the germline V gene (reference sequence). V was clipped by 7 bases and J by 13 bases, with 19 bases between them.

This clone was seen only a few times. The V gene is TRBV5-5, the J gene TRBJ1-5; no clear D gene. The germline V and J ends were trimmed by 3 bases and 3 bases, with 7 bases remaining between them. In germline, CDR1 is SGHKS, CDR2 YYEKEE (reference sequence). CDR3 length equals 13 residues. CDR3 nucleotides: TGTGCCAGCAGCTCATGGAACAATCAGCCCCAGCATTTT. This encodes CASSSWNNQPQHF.

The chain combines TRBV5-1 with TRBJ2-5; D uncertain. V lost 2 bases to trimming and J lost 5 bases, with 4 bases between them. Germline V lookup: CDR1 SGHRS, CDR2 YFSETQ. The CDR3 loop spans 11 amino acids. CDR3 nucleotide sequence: TGCGCCAGCAGCTTCAGGGAGACCCAGTACTTC. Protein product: CASSFRETQYF.

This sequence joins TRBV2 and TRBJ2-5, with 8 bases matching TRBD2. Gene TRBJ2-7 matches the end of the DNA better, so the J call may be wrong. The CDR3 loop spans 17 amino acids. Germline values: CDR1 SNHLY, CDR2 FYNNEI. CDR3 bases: TGTGCCAGCAGTGGGGCAGCGGGGGTCTTAAGCTCCTACGAGCAGTACTTC. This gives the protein CASSGAAGVLSSYEQYF.

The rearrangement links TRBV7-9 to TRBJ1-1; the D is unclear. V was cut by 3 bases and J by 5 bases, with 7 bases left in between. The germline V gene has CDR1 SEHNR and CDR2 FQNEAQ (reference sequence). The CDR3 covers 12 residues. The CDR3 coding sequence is TGTGCCAGCAGCTTGGGTCGAACTGAAGCTTTCTTT. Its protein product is CASSLGRTEAFF.

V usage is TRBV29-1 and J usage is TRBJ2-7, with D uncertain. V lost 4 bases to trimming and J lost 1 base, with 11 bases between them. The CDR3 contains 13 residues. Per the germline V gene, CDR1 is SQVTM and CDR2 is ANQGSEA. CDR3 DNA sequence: TGCAGCGTTGCAGGAACTTATTCCTACGAGCAGTACTTC. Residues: CSVAGTYSYEQYF.

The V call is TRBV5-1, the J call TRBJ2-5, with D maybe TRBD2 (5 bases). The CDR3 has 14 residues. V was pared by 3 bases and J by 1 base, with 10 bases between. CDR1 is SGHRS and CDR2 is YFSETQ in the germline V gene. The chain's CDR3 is CASSYSGIQETQYF. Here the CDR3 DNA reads TGCGCCAGCAGCTATTCCGGGATCCAAGAGACCCAGTACTTC.

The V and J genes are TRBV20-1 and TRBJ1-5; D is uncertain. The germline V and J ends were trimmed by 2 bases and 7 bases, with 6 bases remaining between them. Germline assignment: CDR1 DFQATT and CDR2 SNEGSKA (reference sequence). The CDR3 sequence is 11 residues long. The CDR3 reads CSARKGQPQHF. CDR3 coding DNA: TGCAGTGCTAGAAAAGGCCAGCCCCAGCATTTT.

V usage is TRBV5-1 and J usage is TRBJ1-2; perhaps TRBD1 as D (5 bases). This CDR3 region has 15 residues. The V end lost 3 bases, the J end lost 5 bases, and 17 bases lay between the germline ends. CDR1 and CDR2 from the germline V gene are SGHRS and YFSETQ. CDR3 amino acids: CASSSSGQSRYGYTF. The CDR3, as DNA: TGCGCCAGCAGCTCTTCGGGGCAGTCTCGATATGGCTACACCTTC.

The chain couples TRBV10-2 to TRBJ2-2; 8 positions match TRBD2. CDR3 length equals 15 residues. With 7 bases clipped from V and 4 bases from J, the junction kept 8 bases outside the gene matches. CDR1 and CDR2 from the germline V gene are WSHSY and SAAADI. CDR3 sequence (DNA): TGCGCCAGCACCCAAGGACTAGCTGGCACCGGGGAGCTGTTTTTT. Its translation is CASTQGLAGTGELFF.

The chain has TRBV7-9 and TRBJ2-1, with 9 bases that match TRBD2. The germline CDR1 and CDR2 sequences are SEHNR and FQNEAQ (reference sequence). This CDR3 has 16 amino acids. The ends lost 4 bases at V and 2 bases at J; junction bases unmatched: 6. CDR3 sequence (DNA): TGTGCCAGCAGCTCCAGCGGGAGGACCGCCTACAATGAGCAGTTCTTC. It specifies CASSSSGRTAYNEQFF.